The clone carrying this T cell receptor beta chain was recorded a few times. The sample belongs to a study of blood T cell repertoires in COVID-19. Study details: Specimens from acute and convalescent COVID-19 originated in the United States, Italy and Spain. In each case, the material was cDNA or gDNA derived from T cells, B-cell-depleted T cells, or PBMCs.

Per the original methods: Quantification of nucleated cells was approximated via reference gene primer amplification. The assay was immunoSEQ multiplex PCR, and TCRdb's table has in-frame clones only and misses some. The V and J calls and clone size come from that table; D and trimming were worked out from the DNA. The sample records 87,000 or so clones, 65% to 90% being singletons. CDR1 is MNHEY, CDR2 SVGAGI, per germline. V was clipped by 4 bases and J by 5 bases; unmatched bases: 7. The length of the CDR3 is 15 residues. Sequenced material: peripheral blood. The TCR was taken from a woman of 80 years or more with active or convalescent COVID-19. The chain joins TRBV6-5 to TRBJ2-7; 11 bases match TRBD1. The CDR3 is CASSSPGQGVNEQYF. CDR3 nucleotides: TGTGCCAGCAGTTCTCCGGGACAGGGGGTCAACGAGCAGTACTTC.